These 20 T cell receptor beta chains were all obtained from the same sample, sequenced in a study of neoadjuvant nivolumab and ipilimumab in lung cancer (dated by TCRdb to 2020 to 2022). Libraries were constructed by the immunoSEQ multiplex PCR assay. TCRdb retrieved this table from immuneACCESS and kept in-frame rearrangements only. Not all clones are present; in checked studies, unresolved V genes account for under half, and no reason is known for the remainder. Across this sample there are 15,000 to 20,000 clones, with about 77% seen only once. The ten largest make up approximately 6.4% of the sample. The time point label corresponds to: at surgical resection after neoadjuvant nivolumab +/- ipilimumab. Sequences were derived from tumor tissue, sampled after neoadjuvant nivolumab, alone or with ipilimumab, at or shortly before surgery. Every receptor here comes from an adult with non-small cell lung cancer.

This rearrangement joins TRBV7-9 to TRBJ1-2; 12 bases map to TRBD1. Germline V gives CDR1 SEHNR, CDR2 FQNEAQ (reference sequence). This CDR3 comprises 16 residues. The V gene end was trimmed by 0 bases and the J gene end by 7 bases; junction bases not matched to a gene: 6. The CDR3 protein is CASSLAQGTGGSGYTF. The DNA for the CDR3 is TGTGCCAGCAGCTTAGCGCAGGGGACAGGGGGCAGTGGCTACACCTTC.

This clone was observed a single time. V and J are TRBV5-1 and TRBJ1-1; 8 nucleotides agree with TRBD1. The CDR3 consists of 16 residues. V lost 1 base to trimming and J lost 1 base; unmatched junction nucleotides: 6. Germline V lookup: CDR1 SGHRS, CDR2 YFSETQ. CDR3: CASSLLPQGGNTEAFF. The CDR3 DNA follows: TGCGCCAGCAGCTTGCTCCCACAGGGGGGGAACACTGAAGCTTTCTTT.

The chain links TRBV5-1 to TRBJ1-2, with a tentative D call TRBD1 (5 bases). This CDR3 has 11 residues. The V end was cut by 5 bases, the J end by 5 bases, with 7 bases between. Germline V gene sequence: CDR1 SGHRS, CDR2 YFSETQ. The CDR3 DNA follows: TGCGCCAGCAGTGGGGGGTATGGCTACACCTTC. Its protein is CASSGGYGYTF.

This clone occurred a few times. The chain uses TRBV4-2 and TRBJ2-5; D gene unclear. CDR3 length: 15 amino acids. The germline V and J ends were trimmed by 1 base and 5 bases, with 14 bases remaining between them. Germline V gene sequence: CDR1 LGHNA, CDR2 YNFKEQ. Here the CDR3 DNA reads TGTGCCAGCAGCCAAGTCGAGCGCACTATGGAGACCCAGTACTTC. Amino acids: CASSQVERTMETQYF.

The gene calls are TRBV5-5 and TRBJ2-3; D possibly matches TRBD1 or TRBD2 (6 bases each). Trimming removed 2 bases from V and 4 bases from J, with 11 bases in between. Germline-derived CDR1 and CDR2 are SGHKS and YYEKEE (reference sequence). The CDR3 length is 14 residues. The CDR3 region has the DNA TGTGCCAGCAGCTTATCCGGGGGCGCAGATACGCAGTATTTT. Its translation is CASSLSGGADTQYF.

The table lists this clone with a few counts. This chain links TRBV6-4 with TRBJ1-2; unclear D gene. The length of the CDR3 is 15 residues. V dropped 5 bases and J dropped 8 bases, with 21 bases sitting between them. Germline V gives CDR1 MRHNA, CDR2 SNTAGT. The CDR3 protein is CASSPDPAGSRGYTF. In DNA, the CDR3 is TGTGCCAGCAGTCCCGATCCGGCTGGTTCGCGAGGCTACACCTTC.

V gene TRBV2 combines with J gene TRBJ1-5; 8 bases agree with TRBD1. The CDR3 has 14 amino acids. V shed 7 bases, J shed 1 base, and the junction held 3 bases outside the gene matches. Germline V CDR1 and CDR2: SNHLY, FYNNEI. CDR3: CASTDRESNQPQHF. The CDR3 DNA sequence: TGTGCCAGCACGGACAGGGAAAGCAATCAGCCCCAGCATTTT.

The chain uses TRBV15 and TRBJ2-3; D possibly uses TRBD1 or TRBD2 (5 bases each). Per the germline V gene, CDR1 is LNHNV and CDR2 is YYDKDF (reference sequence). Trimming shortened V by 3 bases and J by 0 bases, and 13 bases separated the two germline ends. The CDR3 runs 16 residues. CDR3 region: CATSRAWGRSTDTQYF. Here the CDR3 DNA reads TGTGCCACCAGCAGGGCCTGGGGACGGAGCACAGATACGCAGTATTTT.

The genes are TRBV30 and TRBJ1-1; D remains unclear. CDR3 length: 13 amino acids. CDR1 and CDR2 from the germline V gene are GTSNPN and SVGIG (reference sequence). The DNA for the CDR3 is TGTGCTGGGCAAAGGGCCACGGGAACTGAAGCTTTCTTT. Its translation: CAGQRATGTEAFF.

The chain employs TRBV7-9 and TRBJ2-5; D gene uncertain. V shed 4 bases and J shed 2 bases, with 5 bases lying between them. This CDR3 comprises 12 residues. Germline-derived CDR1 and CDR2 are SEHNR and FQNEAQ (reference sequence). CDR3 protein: CASSSGQETQYF. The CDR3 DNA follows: TGTGCCAGCAGCTCTGGACAAGAGACCCAGTACTTC. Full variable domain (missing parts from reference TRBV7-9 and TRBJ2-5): DTGVSQNPRHKITKRGQNVTFRCDPISEHNRLYWYRQTLGQGPEFLTYFQNEAQLEKSRLLSDRFSAERPKGSFSTLEIQRTEQGDSAMYLCASSSGQETQYFGPGTRLLVL.

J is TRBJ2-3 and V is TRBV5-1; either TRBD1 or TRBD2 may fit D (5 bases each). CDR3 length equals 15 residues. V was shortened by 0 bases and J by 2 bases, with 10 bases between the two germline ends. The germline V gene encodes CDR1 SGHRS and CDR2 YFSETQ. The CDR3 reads CASSLGGRVTDTQYF. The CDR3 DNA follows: TGCGCCAGCAGCTTGGGGGGGAGAGTCACAGATACGCAGTATTTT.

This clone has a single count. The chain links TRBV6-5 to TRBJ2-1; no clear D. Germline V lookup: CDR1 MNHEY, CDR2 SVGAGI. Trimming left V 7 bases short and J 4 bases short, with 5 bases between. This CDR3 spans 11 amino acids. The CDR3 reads CASKDYNEQFF. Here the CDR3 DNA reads TGTGCCAGCAAGGATTACAATGAGCAGTTCTTC.

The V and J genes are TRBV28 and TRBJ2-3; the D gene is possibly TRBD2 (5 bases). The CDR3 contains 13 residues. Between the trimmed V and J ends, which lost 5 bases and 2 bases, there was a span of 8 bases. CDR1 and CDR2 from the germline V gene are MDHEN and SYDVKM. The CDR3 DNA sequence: TGTGCCAGCAGTAGGACTTACACAGATACGCAGTATTTT. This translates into CASSRTYTDTQYF.

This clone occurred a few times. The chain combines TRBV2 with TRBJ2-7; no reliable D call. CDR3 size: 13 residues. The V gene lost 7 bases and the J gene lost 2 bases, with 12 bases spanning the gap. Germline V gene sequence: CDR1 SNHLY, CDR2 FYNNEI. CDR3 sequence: CASKFQVTYEQYF. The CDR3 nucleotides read TGTGCCAGCAAGTTCCAGGTAACCTACGAGCAGTACTTC.

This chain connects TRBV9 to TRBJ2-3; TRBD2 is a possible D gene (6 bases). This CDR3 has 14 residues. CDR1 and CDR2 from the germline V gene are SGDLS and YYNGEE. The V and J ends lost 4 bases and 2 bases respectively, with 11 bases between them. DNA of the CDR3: TGTGCCAGCAGCTCAGGAGGGTACACAGATACGCAGTATTTT. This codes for CASSSGGYTDTQYF.

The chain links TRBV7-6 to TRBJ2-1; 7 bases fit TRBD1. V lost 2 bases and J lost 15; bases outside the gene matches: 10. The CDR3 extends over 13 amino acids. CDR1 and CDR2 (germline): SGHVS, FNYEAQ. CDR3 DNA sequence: TGTGCCAGCAGCTTACAACCGCAGGGGGAAGGGTTCTTC. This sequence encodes CASSLQPQGEGFF.

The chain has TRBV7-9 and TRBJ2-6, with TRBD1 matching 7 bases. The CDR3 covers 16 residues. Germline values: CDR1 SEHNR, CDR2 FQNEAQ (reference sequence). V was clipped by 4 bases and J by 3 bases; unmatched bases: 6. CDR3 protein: CASSSTRGFGANVLTF. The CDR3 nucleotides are TGTGCCAGCAGCTCCACCAGGGGGTTTGGGGCCAACGTCCTGACTTTC.

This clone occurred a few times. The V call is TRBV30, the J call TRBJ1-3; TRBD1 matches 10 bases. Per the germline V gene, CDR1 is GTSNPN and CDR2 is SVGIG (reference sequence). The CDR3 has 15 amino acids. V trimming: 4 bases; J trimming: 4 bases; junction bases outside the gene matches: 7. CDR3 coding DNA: TGTGCCTGGACCCGGACAGGGGGAGCAGGAAACACCATATATTTT. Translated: CAWTRTGGAGNTIYF.

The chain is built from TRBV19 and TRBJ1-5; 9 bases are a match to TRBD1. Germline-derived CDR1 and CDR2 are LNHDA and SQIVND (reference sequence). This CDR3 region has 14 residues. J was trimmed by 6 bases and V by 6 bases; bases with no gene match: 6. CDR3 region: CASRAGTGIQPQHF. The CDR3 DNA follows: TGTGCCAGTAGAGCAGGGACAGGGATTCAGCCCCAGCATTTT.

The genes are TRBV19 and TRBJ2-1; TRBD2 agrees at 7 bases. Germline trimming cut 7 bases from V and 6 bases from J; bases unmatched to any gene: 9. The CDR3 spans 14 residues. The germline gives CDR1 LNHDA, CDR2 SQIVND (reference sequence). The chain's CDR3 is CASTLKRDRNEQFF. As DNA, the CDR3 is TGTGCCAGTACCCTTAAGCGGGACCGCAATGAGCAGTTCTTC.